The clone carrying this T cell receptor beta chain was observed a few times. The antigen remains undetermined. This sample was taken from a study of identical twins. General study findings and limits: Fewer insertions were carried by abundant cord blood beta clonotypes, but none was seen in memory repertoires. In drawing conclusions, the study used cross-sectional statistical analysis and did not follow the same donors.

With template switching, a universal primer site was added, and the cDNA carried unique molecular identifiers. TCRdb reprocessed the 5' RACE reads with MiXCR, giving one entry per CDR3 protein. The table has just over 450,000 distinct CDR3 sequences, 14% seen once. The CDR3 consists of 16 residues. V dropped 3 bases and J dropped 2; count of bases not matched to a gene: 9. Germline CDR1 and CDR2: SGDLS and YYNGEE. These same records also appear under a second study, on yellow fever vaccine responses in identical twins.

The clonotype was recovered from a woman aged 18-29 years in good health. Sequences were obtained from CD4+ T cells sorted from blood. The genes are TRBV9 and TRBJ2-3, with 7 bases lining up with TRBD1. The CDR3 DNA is TGTGCCAGCAGCGCCAGGTCGACAGGGACCACAGATACGCAGTATTTT. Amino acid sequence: CASSARSTGTTDTQYF.